The 7 T cell receptor beta chains below all came from one sample that was sequenced in a study of blood T cell repertoires in COVID-19. This table comes from immunoSEQ multiplex PCR, and its TCRdb copy is limited to in-frame clones, with some not included. The sample carries nearly 250,000 clones, about 84% recorded once. The sample consisted of peripheral blood. The origin of the receptors is a woman at least 80 years old with COVID-19, enrolled during active disease.

This clone was counted a single time. This sequence joins TRBV18 and TRBJ2-2, with 10 bases aligning to TRBD2. Per the germline V gene, CDR1 is KGHSH and CDR2 is LQKENI. J was trimmed by 1 base and V by 6 bases; bases with no gene match: 5. The length of the CDR3 is 16 residues. Here the CDR3 DNA reads TGTGCCAGCTCCCACTGGACTAGCGGGAACACCGGGGAGCTGTTTTTT. The encoded protein is CASSHWTSGNTGELFF.

V usage is TRBV2 and J usage is TRBJ2-5; TRBD1 aligns across 9 bases. This CDR3 region has 16 residues. Germline V gene lookup returns CDR1 SNHLY and CDR2 FYNNEI. V lost 6 bases, J lost 5 bases, and 13 bases stayed unmatched. CDR3 sequence: CASSKSSPTGGETQYF. CDR3 nucleotide sequence: TGTGCCAGCAGCAAGAGCTCCCCGACAGGGGGGGAGACCCAGTACTTC.

The chain joins TRBV11-2 to TRBJ2-2; 9 bases match TRBD2. The CDR3 sequence is 17 residues long. V was clipped by 7 bases and J by 5 bases; unmatched bases: 14. From germline, CDR1 is SGHAT and CDR2 FQNNGV. The DNA of the CDR3 is TGTGCCAGCACCCCAAGGGGGCGGGGGGGCTTGACCGGGGAGCTGTTTTTT. Encoded protein: CASTPRGRGGLTGELFF.

This clone was counted a single time. The gene calls are TRBV19 and TRBJ2-3; TRBD2 might be the D (6 bases). V shed 8 bases and J shed 4 bases, with 25 bases lying between them. The CDR3 spans 17 residues. CDR1 LNHDA and CDR2 SQIVND come from the germline V gene (reference sequence). The CDR3, as DNA: TGTGCCAGTGGAGGGGCTCGGACTGTTACAGGTTCAGATACGCAGTATTTT. This sequence encodes CASGGARTVTGSDTQYF. The variable domain in full, with the rest retrieved from reference TRBV19 and TRBJ2-3, is DGGITQSPKYLFRKEGQNVTLSCEQNLNHDAMYWYRQDPGQGLRLIYYSQIVNDFQKGDIAEGYSVSREKKESFPLTVTSAQKNPTAFYLCASGGARTVTGSDTQYFGPGTRLTVL.

The chain uses TRBV3-1 (or the pseudogene TRBV3-2) and TRBJ2-7; TRBD1 might be the D (5 bases). V dropped 6 bases and J dropped 3 bases, with 12 bases sitting between them. The CDR3 covers 13 residues. CDR1 is LGHDT and CDR2 is YNNKEL in the germline V gene (reference sequence). The CDR3 nucleotides are TGTGCCAGCAGTCCCAGGGTCGGCTACGAGCAGTACGTC. It specifies CASSPRVGYEQYV.

The chain combines TRBV6-5 with TRBJ1-4, with 10 nucleotides matching TRBD1. The germline V gene encodes CDR1 MNHEY and CDR2 SVGAGI. This CDR3 is 14 amino acids long. Unmatched junction bases numbered 2, after V lost 7 bases and J lost 3 bases. CDR3 residues: CASKGQGPNEKLFF. The CDR3 DNA sequence: TGTGCCAGCAAGGGACAGGGGCCTAATGAAAAACTGTTTTTT.

The V call is TRBV4-1, the J call TRBJ1-5, with a possible D match to TRBD1 (6 bases). The CDR3 runs to 15 residues. Trimming took 1 base from V and 7 from J, leaving 14 bases between them. Germline V gene lookup returns CDR1 MGHRA and CDR2 YSYEKL. The CDR3 here is CASSQGTGSQQPQHF. In DNA, the CDR3 is TGCGCCAGCAGCCAAGGAACAGGGAGCCAACAGCCCCAGCATTTT.